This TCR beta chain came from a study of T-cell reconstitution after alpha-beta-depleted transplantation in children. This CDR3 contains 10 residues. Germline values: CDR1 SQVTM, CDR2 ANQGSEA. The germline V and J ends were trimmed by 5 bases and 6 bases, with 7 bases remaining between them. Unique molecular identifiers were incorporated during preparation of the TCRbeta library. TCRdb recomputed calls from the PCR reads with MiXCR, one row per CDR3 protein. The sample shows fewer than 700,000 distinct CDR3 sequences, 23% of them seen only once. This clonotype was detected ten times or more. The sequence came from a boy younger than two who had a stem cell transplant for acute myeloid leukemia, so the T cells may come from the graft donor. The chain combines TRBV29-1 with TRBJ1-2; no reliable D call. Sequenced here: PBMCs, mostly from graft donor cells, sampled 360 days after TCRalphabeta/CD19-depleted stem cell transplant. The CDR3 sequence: CSVRNHGYTF. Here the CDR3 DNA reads TGCAGCGTTCGGAACCATGGCTACACCTTC.